These 9 T cell receptor beta chains originate from one sample sequenced in a study of blood T cell repertoires in COVID-19. Here immunoSEQ multiplex PCR was the method, and the copy in TCRdb shows in-frame clones only, minus some. Of roughly 180,000 clones listed, about 82% are singletons. Sequencing used PBMCs or T cells enriched from blood (not recorded which). All receptors derive from a woman aged 25 to 45 who had recovered from COVID-19.

The chain employs TRBV9 and TRBJ2-2; the match to TRBD2 covers 9 bases. Trimming removed 0 bases from V and 4 bases from J; junction bases left unmatched: 4. The CDR3 is 16 residues long. CDR1 is SGDLS and CDR2 is YYNGEE in the germline V gene. The CDR3 DNA sequence: TGTGCCAGCAGCGTAGCCCTAGCGGGGATCACCGGGGAGCTGTTTTTT. It encodes CASSVALAGITGELFF.

This clone is a singleton in its sample. The gene calls are TRBV2 and TRBJ1-1; TRBD1 might be the D (5 bases). The CDR3 has 12 residues. Germline CDR1 and CDR2: SNHLY and FYNNEI. Trimming removed 1 base from V and 7 bases from J, with 7 bases in between. The CDR3 region is CASSEGQGEAFF. The CDR3 DNA reads as TGTGCCAGCAGTGAAGGGCAGGGTGAAGCTTTCTTT.

The genes are TRBV25-1 and TRBJ2-3, with 14 positions matching TRBD2. This CDR3 spans 18 amino acids. V trimming: 5 bases; J trimming: 2 bases; junction bases outside the gene matches: 9. Looked up from germline, CDR1 is MGHDK and CDR2 is SYGVNS. The CDR3 loop reads CASSRRLAGGPPTDTQYF. In nucleotides, the CDR3 is TGTGCCAGCAGTCGGAGACTAGCGGGAGGGCCCCCCACAGATACGCAGTATTTT.

V and J are TRBV2 and TRBJ2-5; 8 bases agree with TRBD2. Germline CDR1 reads SNHLY; CDR2 reads FYNNEI. The V gene end was trimmed by 8 bases and the J gene end by 2 bases; junction bases not matched to a gene: 10. This CDR3 has 15 residues. The CDR3 loop reads CASELRSGGQETQYF. DNA for the CDR3: TGTGCCAGCGAGCTCAGATCGGGGGGGCAAGAGACCCAGTACTTC. The variable domain in full, completed from reference TRBV2 and TRBJ2-5, reads EPEVTQTPSHQVTQMGQEVILRCVPISNHLYFYWYRQILGQKVEFLVSFYNNEISEKSEIFDDQFSVERPDGSNFTLKIRSTKLEDSAMYFCASELRSGGQETQYFGPGTRLLVL.

Many counts were recorded for this clone. The V and J genes are TRBV5-1 and TRBJ1-3; TRBD1 is a possible D gene (5 bases). V was cut by 1 base and J by 2 bases, with 13 bases left in between. The germline V gene has CDR1 SGHRS and CDR2 YFSETQ. The CDR3 spans 16 residues. DNA of the CDR3: TGCGCCAGCAGCTTGTGTCCCTGCAGGGCTGGAAACACCATATATTTT. Residues: CASSLCPCRAGNTIYF.

The rearrangement joins TRBV5-1 to TRBJ2-7; 7 bases fit TRBD2. CDR3 length: 12 amino acids. Germline lookup yields CDR1 SGHRS and CDR2 YFSETQ. J gave up 6 bases and V 2 bases, and 2 bases lay outside the gene matches. The CDR3 DNA sequence: TGCGCCAGCAGCTTTGGGGAGGGCGAGCAGTACTTC. It specifies CASSFGEGEQYF.

V usage is TRBV11-2 and J usage is TRBJ1-2; D is possibly TRBD1 (6 bases). CDR1 is SGHAT and CDR2 is FQNNGV in the germline V gene. The CDR3 contains 14 residues. Trimming left V 0 bases short and J 2 bases short, with 7 bases between. The CDR3 DNA sequence: TGTGCCAGCAGCTTAGAGAGGGGGAACTATGGCTACACCTTC. Protein: CASSLERGNYGYTF. Filled out from reference TRBV11-2 and TRBJ1-2, the complete variable domain reads EAGVAQSPRYKIIEKRQSVAFWCNPISGHATLYWYQQILGQGPKLLIQFQNNGVVDDSQLPKDRFSAERLKGVDSTLKIQPAKLEDSAVYLCASSLERGNYGYTFGSGTRLTVV.

This clone turned up a few times. The CDR3 loop reads CATGLSSGNTIYF. The DNA of the CDR3 is TGTGCTACGGGACTTAGCTCTGGAAACACCATATATTTT. This rearrangement joins TRBV28 to TRBJ1-3, with D perhaps TRBD1 (5 bases). CDR1 MDHEN and CDR2 SYDVKM come from the germline V gene. The length of the CDR3 is 13 residues. Supplemented by reference TRBV28 and TRBJ1-3, the full variable domain reads DVKVTQSSRYLVKRTGEKVFLECVQDMDHENMFWYRQDPGLGLRLIYFSYDVKMKEKGDIPEGYSVSREKKERFSLILESASTNQTSMYLCATGLSSGNTIYFGEGSWLTVV.

The rearrangement links TRBV14 to TRBJ2-7, with a possible D match to TRBD1 (5 bases). CDR3 size: 12 residues. Germline V gene lookup returns CDR1 SGHDN and CDR2 FVKESK. The V end lost 4 bases, the J end lost 3 bases, and 7 bases lay between the germline ends. The CDR3 coding sequence is TGTGCCAGCAGCCTAGACAGCTACGAGCAGTACTTC. This gives the protein CASSLDSYEQYF.